These T cell receptor beta chains were read from a single sample in a study of Ad26.COV2.S vaccination and SARS-CoV-2 variants. Produced via immunoSEQ multiplex PCR; TCRdb's table is partial and in-frame only. The sample has roughly 380,000 clones, around 83% seen once. The sample was peripheral blood, taken in a trial of Ad26.COV2.S vaccine versus placebo. The source of these receptors is a person between 18 and 65 years old who received the Ad26.COV2.S COVID-19 vaccine or a placebo. The CDR3 runs from the conserved cysteine through the conserved F or W. D genes are given only for firm matches. A row's size may be missing; if present it is once, few, many or a size class.

TGTGCCAGTCAGGGGTCGGGCAATCAGCCCCAGCATTTT,CASQGSGNQPQHF,TRBJ1-5,NA,NA,TRBV12-3/TRBV12-4
TGTGCCAGCAGCTTTTCGGGGGTAGGGCTCCCCGGGGAGCTGTTTTTT,CASSFSGVGLPGELFF,TRBJ2-2,NA,NA,TRBV5-6
TGTGCCAGTATTTTTGGGCCGGAGAACACTGAAGCTTTCTTT,CASIFGPENTEAFF,TRBJ1-1,NA,NA,TRBV19
TGTGCCAGCAGCTTAGGGTCAGGCCAAGAGACCCAGTACTTC,CASSLGSGQETQYF,TRBJ2-5,NA,NA,TRBV7-8
TGTGCCAGCAGCTTGGACAGACGAACAACTAATGAAAAACTGTTTTTT,CASSLDRRTTNEKLFF,TRBJ1-4,NA,NA,TRBV5-4
TGTGCTAGTGGTTTGCTCACCGGGGTTAACACCATATATTTT,CASGLLTGVNTIYF,TRBJ1-3,NA,NA,TRBV12-5
TGCGCCAGCAGCCAAGATTACGGGAGTCGTACCGGGGAGCTGTTTTTT,CASSQDYGSRTGELFF,TRBJ2-2,NA,NA,TRBV4-3
TGTGCCAGCAGGGCAGGGAGGACAGATACGCAGTATTTT,CASRAGRTDTQYF,TRBJ2-3,NA,NA,TRBV7-9
TGTGCCAGCAGCTTAGGGGGGACAGCCTATGGCTACACCTTC,CASSLGGTAYGYTF,TRBJ1-2,NA,TRBD1,TRBV7-2
TGCGCCAGCAGCCAAGACAACTACAATGAGCAGTTCTTC,CASSQDNYNEQFF,TRBJ2-1,once,NA,TRBV4-1
TGTGCCAGTAAACGGGACAGGACTTTCACTGAAGCTTTCTTT,CASKRDRTFTEAFF,TRBJ1-1,NA,TRBD1,TRBV19
TGTGCCAGCAGTGAGGGGGCAGGGAGCTACGAGCAGTACTTC,CASSEGAGSYEQYF,TRBJ2-7,NA,NA,TRBV2
TGTGCCAGCAGCTTAGACGTCACACAGGCGGTAGGAAACATTCAGTACTTC,CASSLDVTQAVGNIQYF,TRBJ2-4,once,NA,TRBV11-2
TGTGCCAGCAGCGTAGCCGGGACAGCTCGGTCCGAGCAGTACTTC,CASSVAGTARSEQYF,TRBJ2-7,NA,TRBD1,TRBV9
TGTGCCAGCAGCCAAGCTCAAATGAGTGAGCAGTTCTTC,CASSQAQMSEQFF,TRBJ2-1,NA,NA,TRBV4-2
TGTGCCAGCTCACCAAGTCAAAGCTCCTACGAGCAGTACTTC,CASSPSQSSYEQYF,TRBJ2-7,NA,NA,TRBV18
TGTGCCAGCAGCCGGGGGGACAGGGGGGTATCAAGGAACACTGAAGCTTTCTTT,CASSRGDRGVSRNTEAFF,TRBJ1-1,NA,TRBD1,TRBV3-1/TRBV3-2
TGTGCCAGCAGCCTACAACGAACAGGGTCGCTGTTTTTT,CASSLQRTGSLFF,TRBJ1-4,NA,NA,TRBV7-2
TGTGCCAGCAGCTTAGCCGGGACAGGGAGGGCAGAGACCCAGTACTTC,CASSLAGTGRAETQYF,TRBJ2-5,NA,TRBD1,TRBV7-2
TGTGCCAGCAGATTACAGGGCACCTCTGGAAACACCATATATTTT,CASRLQGTSGNTIYF,TRBJ1-3,NA,NA,TRBV27
TGTGCCTGGAGTAGGACACCACACACTGAAGCTTTCTTT,CAWSRTPHTEAFF,TRBJ1-1,NA,NA,TRBV30
TGTGCCAGCAGCTACCCGTTAGGGGGGTACACAGATACGCAGTATTTT,CASSYPLGGYTDTQYF,TRBJ2-3,NA,NA,TRBV7-9
TGTGCCAGCAGTTCCGGGACAGATGACACCGGGGAGCTGTTTTTT,CASSSGTDDTGELFF,TRBJ2-2,NA,TRBD1,TRBV28
TGTGCCAGTATCGACAGGAAATACCCCCCGCCTGAAGCTTTCTTT,CASIDRKYPPPEAFF,TRBJ1-1,NA,NA,TRBV19
TGTGCCAGCAGTGAAGCTAGCGGGGGGGCCACAGATACGCAGTATTTT,CASSEASGGATDTQYF,TRBJ2-3,many,TRBD2,TRBV6-1
TGTGCCAGCAGTTTTCTCTCTAGCGGGAGTACAGAGGAGCAGTACTTC,CASSFLSSGSTEEQYF,TRBJ2-7,NA,TRBD2,TRBV27
TGTGCCAGCAGTCCCCGGGGGGGATTGAGTGAAAAACTGTTTTTT,CASSPRGGLSEKLFF,TRBJ1-4,NA,NA,TRBV25-1
TGTGCCAGCAGCGACCCGAAGCGGCGCCTCACAGATACGCAGTATTTT,CASSDPKRRLTDTQYF,TRBJ2-3,NA,NA,TRBV6-6
TGTGCCAGCTCACAACGACAGGGGAGGTCCACCGGGGAGCTGTTTTTT,CASSQRQGRSTGELFF,TRBJ2-2,NA,TRBD1,TRBV18
TGTGCCAGCAGTCAGAAGGGACTAGCGGGTATCACAGATACGCAGTATTTT,CASSQKGLAGITDTQYF,TRBJ2-3,NA,TRBD2,TRBV27
TGTGCCATCCGGGACAAACTCACCGGGGAGCTGTTTTTT,CAIRDKLTGELFF,TRBJ2-2,NA,NA,TRBV10-3
TGTGCCAGCAGTCCCGGGACTCAGGAGGAAAAACTGTTTTTT,CASSPGTQEEKLFF,TRBJ1-4,once,NA,TRBV28
TGTGCCAGCAGGGACAGGGCTCTCGGGGAGCTGTTTTTT,CASRDRALGELFF,TRBJ2-2,NA,TRBD1,TRBV6-5
TGTGCCGTCACCAGCAGGGGGAATAGCAATCAGCCCCAGCATTTT,CAVTSRGNSNQPQHF,TRBJ1-5,NA,TRBD1,TRBV2
TGTGCCAGCAGCTTAGTCCGGGACAGGCGCCTTGGTGGCTACACCTTC,CASSLVRDRRLGGYTF,TRBJ1-2,NA,TRBD1,TRBV11-2
TGTGCCAGCAGCCTAAAGGGTGAGGTAGGTAAAGTCGATTTGAGGGAGACCCAGTACTTC,CASSLKGEVGKVDLRETQYF,TRBJ2-5,NA,NA,TRBV14
TGTGCCACCAGAAGCCTGGAACTAGCGGGGGCACAAAGCACAGATACGCAGTATTTT,CATRSLELAGAQSTDTQYF,TRBJ2-3,NA,TRBD2,TRBV15
TGTGCCAGCGTTAACAGGGGCAACACCGGGGAGCTGTTTTTT,CASVNRGNTGELFF,TRBJ2-2,NA,TRBD1,TRBV28
TGTGCCAGCAGTTTGAGCTCCTATAATTCACCCCTCCACTTT,CASSLSSYNSPLHF,TRBJ1-6,NA,NA,TRBV27
TGTGCCAGCAGCCAGGGATCTAGCGGAGATTACAATGAGCAGTTCTTC,CASSQGSSGDYNEQFF,TRBJ2-1,NA,TRBD2,TRBV3-1/TRBV3-2
TGTGCCAGCAGTTCTACCGGGACTGGTTTATACGAGCAGTACTTC,CASSSTGTGLYEQYF,TRBJ2-7,NA,NA,TRBV27
TGTGCCAGCAGCGAATCGGGACTAGGGTACAATGAGCAGTTCTTC,CASSESGLGYNEQFF,TRBJ2-1,NA,TRBD2,TRBV28
TGTGCCAGCAGGCTCCGGGACCCCGACTCCTACGAGCAGTACTTC,CASRLRDPDSYEQYF,TRBJ2-7,once,NA,TRBV11-2
TGTGCCTGGAGGCCGGGATACTCCTATAATTCACCCCTCCACTTT,CAWRPGYSYNSPLHF,TRBJ1-6,NA,NA,TRBV30
TGTGCCAGCAGCTACAGGGGGTACCAAGAGACCCAGTACTTC,CASSYRGYQETQYF,TRBJ2-5,NA,TRBD1,TRBV2
TGTGCCACAGGCCTCCCCGGGGAGCTGTTTTTT,CATGLPGELFF,TRBJ2-2,NA,NA,TRBV19
TGTGCCAGCAGCGACGGAGGTTTTGGGGATGAAAAACTGTTTTTT,CASSDGGFGDEKLFF,TRBJ1-4,NA,NA,TRBV9
TGCGCCAGCAGCCAAGATGGTCAGGCTCTTGGGAGGTTCTTT,CASSQDGQALGRFF,TRBJ1-1,many,NA,TRBV4-1